The 4 T cell receptor beta chains given below trace back to one sample, sequenced in a study of shared clonotypes between healthy human individuals. TCRdb's table, derived via immunoSEQ multiplex PCR, lists solely in-frame clones and lacks some. Counted here are approximately 470,000 clones, around 80% occurring once; the ten biggest clones make up around 11%. The sample consisted of PBMCs. The receptor source for this set is a woman aged 40 to 49 in good health. Some clones in this sample may be carry-over from other donors' samples.

The chain couples TRBV12-5 to TRBJ2-6, with a weak D call TRBD1 (5 bases). Germline values: CDR1 LGHNT, CDR2 FRNRAP. V was trimmed by 1 base and J by 1 base, leaving 17 bases between them. The CDR3 has 19 amino acids. The CDR3 loop is CASGLARSGFGSGANVLTF. CDR3 coding DNA: TGTGCTAGTGGTTTGGCCCGATCAGGGTTTGGGTCTGGGGCCAACGTCCTGACTTTC.

The V call is TRBV2, the J call TRBJ2-1; 9 positions match TRBD2. Germline V gene data show CDR1 as SNHLY and CDR2 as FYNNEI. This CDR3 comprises 15 residues. J lost 7 bases, V lost 5 bases, and 9 bases had no gene match. CDR3 coding DNA: TGTGCCAGCAGTCCTCCGGGACTAGCCTTTAATGAGCAGTTCTTC. It specifies CASSPPGLAFNEQFF.

This rearrangement joins TRBV5-1 to TRBJ2-1; TRBD2 aligns across 12 bases. J was trimmed by 7 bases and V by 4 bases; bases with no gene match: 6. Germline CDR1 SGHRS, CDR2 YFSETQ. The CDR3 is made up of 15 amino acids. The CDR3 loop is CASSASGRGLNEQFF. The CDR3 nucleotides are TGCGCCAGCAGCGCTAGCGGGAGGGGGTTAAATGAGCAGTTCTTC.

Many counts were recorded for this clone. The chain has TRBV5-1 and TRBJ2-3; D may be TRBD2 (5 bases). The CDR3 is 16 amino acids. Germline-derived CDR1 and CDR2 are SGHRS and YFSETQ. Trimming took 2 bases from V and 4 from J, leaving 17 bases between them. The CDR3, as DNA: TGCGCCAGCAGCTTTGGGCCCACGGGAAGGGCAGATACGCAGTATTTT. It is translated as CASSFGPTGRADTQYF.